Shown below are 15 T cell receptor beta chains from a single sample sequenced in a study of brain T cells in children with intractable seizures. Time point reported: blood from clinic visit 5 months post-surgery; TSC patient then seizure free. Generated by immunoSEQ multiplex PCR, the TCRdb table keeps only in-frame clones and is missing some. The data contain around 340,000 clones, nearly 95% of them singletons. Source: peripheral blood, taken more than 4 months after surgery. The receptors were sampled from a boy younger than two with tuberous sclerosis and intractable seizures.

V gene TRBV6-5 combines with J gene TRBJ1-2; D remains unclear. Per germline, CDR1 MNHEY and CDR2 SVGAGI. Trimming shortened V by 2 bases and J by 4 bases, and 14 bases separated the two germline ends. This CDR3 has 15 residues. The CDR3 DNA is TGTGCCAGCAGTTACGGGAGGCCATTCCTCTATGGCTACACCTTC. This translates into CASSYGRPFLYGYTF.

The chain couples TRBV12-3 or TRBV12-4 to TRBJ2-1; D not resolved. CDR3 length: 13 amino acids. V lost 7 bases and J 0 bases, leaving 7 bases between the germline ends. CDR3 amino acids: CASMGNSYNEQFF. The CDR3 nucleotides are TGTGCCAGCATGGGGAACTCCTACAATGAGCAGTTCTTC.

The genes are TRBV7-9 and TRBJ2-7; 7 nucleotides align to TRBD1. The CDR3 consists of 13 residues. The ends lost 5 bases at V and 3 bases at J; junction bases unmatched: 4. CDR1 is SEHNR and CDR2 is FQNEAQ in the germline V gene (reference sequence). The CDR3 DNA reads as TGTGCCAGCAGCGAGGGACAGTTCTACGAGCAGTACTTC. Amino acid sequence: CASSEGQFYEQYF.

This chain connects TRBV9 to TRBJ1-1; tentative D call: TRBD1 (5 bases). The CDR3 consists of 14 residues. Looked up from germline, CDR1 is SGDLS and CDR2 is YYNGEE. The ends were cut back, 0 bases at V and 1 base at J, with 7 bases in the middle. This CDR3 is CASSVGDRNTEAFF. DNA of the CDR3: TGTGCCAGCAGCGTAGGTGACAGGAACACTGAAGCTTTCTTT.

Only a few counts were recorded for this clone. The chain uses TRBV10-3 and TRBJ1-6, with D possibly being TRBD1 (5 bases). Deletions cut 6 bases from V and 5 bases from J, with 11 bases between. This CDR3 is built from 14 residues. CDR1 and CDR2 from the germline V gene are ENHRY and SYGVKD. CDR3: CAIRETADNSPLHF. DNA of the CDR3: TGTGCCATCAGGGAGACAGCAGATAATTCACCCCTCCACTTT.

This clone was picked up one time. The chain carries TRBV6-5 and TRBJ2-7; D gene ambiguous. The CDR3 is made up of 14 amino acids. The V gene's germline CDR1 is MNHEY and CDR2 SVGAGI. The germline V and J ends were trimmed by 8 bases and 2 bases, with 16 bases remaining between them. CDR3 bases: TGTGCCAGCGCACAAACTACGGGCGCCTACGAGCAGTACTTC. Translated, it gives CASAQTTGAYEQYF.

The chain joins TRBV27 to TRBJ1-1; D not certain. V lost 0 bases, J lost 4 bases, and 9 bases lay in between. Germline CDR1 MNHEY, CDR2 SMNVEV (reference sequence). This CDR3 region has 14 residues. CDR3 protein: CASSLSRAGTEAFF. The DNA of the CDR3 is TGTGCCAGCAGTTTATCCCGGGCGGGCACTGAAGCTTTCTTT.

The J gene is TRBJ1-3, the V gene TRBV4-1; tentatively, D is TRBD1 (5 bases). CDR1 is MGHRA, CDR2 YSYEKL, per germline. Deletions cut 5 bases from V and 0 bases from J, with 17 bases between. The CDR3 is made up of 17 amino acids. The CDR3 bases are TGCGCCAGCAGCTCCCAACCTGCAGGGTTCTCTGGAAACACCATATATTTT. Translating it yields CASSSQPAGFSGNTIYF.

This clone appeared a single time. V usage is TRBV5-4 and J usage is TRBJ1-2; 7 nucleotides agree with TRBD1. The CDR3 covers 16 residues. V shed 5 bases, J shed 6 bases, and the junction held 16 bases outside the gene matches. Germline V gene sequence: CDR1 SGHNT, CDR2 YYREEE (reference sequence). The CDR3 DNA reads as TGTGCCAGCAGATACCTTCGACAGGGAATTAATCATGGCTACACCTTC. Its translation is CASRYLRQGINHGYTF.

The gene calls are TRBV11-2 and TRBJ1-2, with 7 bases matching TRBD1. CDR1 and CDR2 from the germline V gene are SGHAT and FQNNGV. V lost 4 bases and J lost 4; bases outside the gene matches: 9. The CDR3 runs 15 residues. The CDR3 sequence is CASSSRQGMAYGYTF. In DNA, the CDR3 is TGTGCCAGCAGCTCAAGACAGGGAATGGCCTATGGCTACACCTTC.

The rearrangement links TRBV28 to TRBJ1-2; possible D gene TRBD1, 5 bases. This CDR3 has 14 residues. Germline V gives CDR1 MDHEN, CDR2 SYDVKM. V was pared by 6 bases and J by 2 bases, with 13 bases between. This CDR3 reads CASSPQTENYGYTF. CDR3 sequence (DNA): TGTGCCAGCAGCCCCCAGACAGAAAACTATGGCTACACCTTC.

J is TRBJ2-6 and V is TRBV28; D is ambiguous. V lost 3 bases and J lost 0, with 9 bases in between. CDR1 and CDR2 (germline): MDHEN, SYDVKM. The CDR3 contains 16 residues. The CDR3 DNA follows: TGTGCCAGCAGTTTCCATCGGAGCTCTGGGGCCAACGTCCTGACTTTC. Translating it yields CASSFHRSSGANVLTF.

The rearrangement links TRBV4-2 to TRBJ2-2; 10 bases agree with TRBD2. V was clipped by 4 bases and J by 7 bases; unmatched bases: 9. Germline V gene lookup returns CDR1 LGHNA and CDR2 YNFKEQ. This CDR3 region has 16 residues. CDR3 bases: TGTGCCAGCAGCCCACAGGGACTAGCGTCTCACGGGGAGCTGTTTTTT. Translated: CASSPQGLASHGELFF.

With respect to this clone: In the same sample, other DNA sequences code for this CDR3. This chain uses TRBV5-1 with TRBJ2-3; TRBD2 matches 8 bases. Trimming at V came to 4 bases and at J to 2 bases, leaving 3 bases not matched to a gene. There are 14 residues in the CDR3. From germline, CDR1 is SGHRS and CDR2 YFSETQ. This chain's CDR3 is CASSLAGSTDTQYF. The CDR3 region has the DNA TGCGCCAGCAGCCTAGCGGGCTCCACAGATACGCAGTATTTT. Full variable domain (missing parts from reference TRBV5-1 and TRBJ2-3): KAGVTQTPRYLIKTRGQQVTLSCSPISGHRSVSWYQQTPGQGLQFLFEYFSETQRNKGNFPGRFSGRQFSNSRSEMNVSTLELGDSALYLCASSLAGSTDTQYFGPGTRLTVL.

This clone was detected once. This rearrangement joins TRBV6-6 to TRBJ1-1; D unresolved. This CDR3 spans 17 amino acids. Between the trimmed V and J ends, which lost 5 bases and 1 base, there was a span of 20 bases. The germline CDR1 and CDR2 sequences are MNHNY and SVGAGI (reference sequence). The CDR3 DNA reads as TGTGCCAGCAGTCTTATGAACGACGGACGGCCGAACACTGAAGCTTTCTTT. Residues: CASSLMNDGRPNTEAFF.